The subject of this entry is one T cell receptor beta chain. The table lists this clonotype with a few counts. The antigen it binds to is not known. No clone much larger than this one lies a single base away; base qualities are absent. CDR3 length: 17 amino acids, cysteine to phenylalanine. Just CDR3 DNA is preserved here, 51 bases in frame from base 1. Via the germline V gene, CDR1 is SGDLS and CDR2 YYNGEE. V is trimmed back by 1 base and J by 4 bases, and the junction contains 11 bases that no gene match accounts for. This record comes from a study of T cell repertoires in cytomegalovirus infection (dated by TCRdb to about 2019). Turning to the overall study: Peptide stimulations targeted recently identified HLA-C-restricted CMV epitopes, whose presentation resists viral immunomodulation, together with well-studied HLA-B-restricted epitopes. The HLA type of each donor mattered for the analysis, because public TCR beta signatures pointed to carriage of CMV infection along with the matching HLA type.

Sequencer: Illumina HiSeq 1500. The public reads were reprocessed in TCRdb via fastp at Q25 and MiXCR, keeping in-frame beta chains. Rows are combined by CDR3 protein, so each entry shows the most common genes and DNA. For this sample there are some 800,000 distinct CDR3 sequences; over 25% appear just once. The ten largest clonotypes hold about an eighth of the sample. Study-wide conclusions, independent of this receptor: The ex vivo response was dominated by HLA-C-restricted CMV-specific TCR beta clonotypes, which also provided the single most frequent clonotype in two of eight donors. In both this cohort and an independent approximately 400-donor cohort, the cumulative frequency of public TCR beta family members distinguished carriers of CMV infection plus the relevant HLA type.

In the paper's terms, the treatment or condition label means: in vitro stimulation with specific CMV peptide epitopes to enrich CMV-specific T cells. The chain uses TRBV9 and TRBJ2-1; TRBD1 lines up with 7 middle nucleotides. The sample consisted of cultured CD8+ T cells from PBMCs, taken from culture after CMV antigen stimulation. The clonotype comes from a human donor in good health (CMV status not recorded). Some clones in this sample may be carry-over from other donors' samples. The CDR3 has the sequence CASSVQSTGSLYNEQFF. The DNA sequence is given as TGTGCCAGCAGCGTACAATCGACAGGGAGCCTATACAATGAGCAGTTCTTC. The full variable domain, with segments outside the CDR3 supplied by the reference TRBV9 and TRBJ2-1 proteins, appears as DSGVTQTPKHLITATGQRVTLRCSPRSGDLSVYWYQQSLDQGLQFLIQYYNGEERAKGNILERFSAQQFPDLHSELNLSSLELGDSALYFCASSVQSTGSLYNEQFFGPGTRLTVL.